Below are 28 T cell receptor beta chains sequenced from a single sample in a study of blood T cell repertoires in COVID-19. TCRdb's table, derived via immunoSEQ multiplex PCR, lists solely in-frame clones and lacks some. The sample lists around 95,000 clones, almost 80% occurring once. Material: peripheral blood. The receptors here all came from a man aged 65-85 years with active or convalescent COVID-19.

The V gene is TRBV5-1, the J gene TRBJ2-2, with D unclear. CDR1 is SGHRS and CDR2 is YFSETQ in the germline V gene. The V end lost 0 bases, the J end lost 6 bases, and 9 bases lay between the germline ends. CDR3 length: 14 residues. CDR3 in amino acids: CASSLVGEAGELFF. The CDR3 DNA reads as TGCGCCAGCAGCTTGGTTGGAGAGGCCGGGGAGCTGTTTTTT.

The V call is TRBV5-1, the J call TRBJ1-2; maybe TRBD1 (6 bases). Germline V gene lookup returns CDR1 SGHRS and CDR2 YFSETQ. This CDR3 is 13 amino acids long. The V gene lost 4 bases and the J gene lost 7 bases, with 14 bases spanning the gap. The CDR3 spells CASSSTGIGGYTF. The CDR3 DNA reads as TGCGCCAGCAGCAGCACAGGGATCGGTGGCTACACCTTC. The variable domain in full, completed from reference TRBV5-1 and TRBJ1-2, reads KAGVTQTPRYLIKTRGQQVTLSCSPISGHRSVSWYQQTPGQGLQFLFEYFSETQRNKGNFPGRFSGRQFSNSRSEMNVSTLELGDSALYLCASSSTGIGGYTFGSGTRLTVV.

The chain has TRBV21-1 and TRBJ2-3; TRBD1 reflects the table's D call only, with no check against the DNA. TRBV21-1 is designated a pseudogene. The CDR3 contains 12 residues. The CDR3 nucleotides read TGTGCCAGCAGCAAGGACAGGGATACGCAGTATTTT. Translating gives CASSKDRDTQYF.

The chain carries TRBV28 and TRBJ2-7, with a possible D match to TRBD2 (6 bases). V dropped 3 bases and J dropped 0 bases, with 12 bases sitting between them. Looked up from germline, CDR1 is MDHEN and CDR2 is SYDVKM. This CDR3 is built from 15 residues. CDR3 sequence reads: CASSFSGTFSYEQYF. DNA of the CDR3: TGTGCCAGCAGTTTTTCCGGGACTTTCTCCTACGAGCAGTACTTC.

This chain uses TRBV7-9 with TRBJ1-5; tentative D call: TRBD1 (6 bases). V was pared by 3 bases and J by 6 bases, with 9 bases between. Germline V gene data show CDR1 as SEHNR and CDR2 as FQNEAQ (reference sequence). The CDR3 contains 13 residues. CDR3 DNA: TGTGCCAGCAGCTTCGGGGGGCGTCAGCCCCAGCATTTT. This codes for CASSFGGRQPQHF. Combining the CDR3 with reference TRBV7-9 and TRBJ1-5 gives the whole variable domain DTGVSQNPRHKITKRGQNVTFRCDPISEHNRLYWYRQTLGQGPEFLTYFQNEAQLEKSRLLSDRFSAERPKGSFSTLEIQRTEQGDSAMYLCASSFGGRQPQHFGDGTRLSIL.

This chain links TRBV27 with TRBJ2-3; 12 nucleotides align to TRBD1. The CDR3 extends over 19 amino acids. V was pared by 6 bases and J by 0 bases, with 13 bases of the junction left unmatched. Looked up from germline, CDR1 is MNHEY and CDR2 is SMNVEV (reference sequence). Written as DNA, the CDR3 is TGTGCCAGCAGACCAACCGGGACAGGGGGCCAATCTAGCACAGATACGCAGTATTTT. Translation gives CASRPTGTGGQSSTDTQYF.

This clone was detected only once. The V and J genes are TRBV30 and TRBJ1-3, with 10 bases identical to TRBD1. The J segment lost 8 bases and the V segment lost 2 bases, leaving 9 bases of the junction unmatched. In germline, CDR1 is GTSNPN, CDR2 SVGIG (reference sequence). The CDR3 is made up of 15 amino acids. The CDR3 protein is CAWSTTGGFVDTIYF. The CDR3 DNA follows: TGTGCCTGGAGTACGACAGGGGGCTTCGTAGACACCATATATTTT.

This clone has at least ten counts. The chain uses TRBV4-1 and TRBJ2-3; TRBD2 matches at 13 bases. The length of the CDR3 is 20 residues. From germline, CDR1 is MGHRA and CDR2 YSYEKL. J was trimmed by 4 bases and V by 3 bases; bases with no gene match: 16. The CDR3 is CASSHLKGLAGDVLSDTQYF. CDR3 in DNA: TGCGCCAGCAGCCACCTCAAAGGACTAGCGGGGGATGTGTTGTCAGATACGCAGTATTTT.

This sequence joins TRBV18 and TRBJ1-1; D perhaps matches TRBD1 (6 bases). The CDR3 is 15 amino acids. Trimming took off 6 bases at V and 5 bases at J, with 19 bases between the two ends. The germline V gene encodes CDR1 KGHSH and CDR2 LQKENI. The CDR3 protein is CASSLLGGQWTEAFF. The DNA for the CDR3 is TGTGCCAGCTCCCTCTTGGGGGGGCAATGGACTGAAGCTTTCTTT.

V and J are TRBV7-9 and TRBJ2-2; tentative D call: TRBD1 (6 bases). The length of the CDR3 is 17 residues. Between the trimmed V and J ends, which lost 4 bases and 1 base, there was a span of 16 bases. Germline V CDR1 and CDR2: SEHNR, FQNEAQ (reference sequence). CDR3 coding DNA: TGTGCCAGCAGCTCGCCGCAGGGGATTTTGAACACCGGGGAGCTGTTTTTT. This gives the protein CASSSPQGILNTGELFF.

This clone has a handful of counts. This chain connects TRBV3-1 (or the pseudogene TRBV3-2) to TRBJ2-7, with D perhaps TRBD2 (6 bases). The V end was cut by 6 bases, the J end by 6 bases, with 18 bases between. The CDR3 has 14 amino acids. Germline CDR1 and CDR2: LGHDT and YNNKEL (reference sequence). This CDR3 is CASRPGTYKGEQYF. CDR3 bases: TGTGCCAGCAGACCCGGGACTTACAAAGGCGAGCAGTACTTC.

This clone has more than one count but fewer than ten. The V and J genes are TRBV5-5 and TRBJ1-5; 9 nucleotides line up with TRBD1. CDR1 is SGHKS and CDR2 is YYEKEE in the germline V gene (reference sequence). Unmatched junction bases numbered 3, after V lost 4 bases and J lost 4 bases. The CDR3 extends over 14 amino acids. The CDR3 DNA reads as TGTGCCAGCAGCCCAGGGACAGGGAATCAGCCCCAGCATTTT. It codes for CASSPGTGNQPQHF.

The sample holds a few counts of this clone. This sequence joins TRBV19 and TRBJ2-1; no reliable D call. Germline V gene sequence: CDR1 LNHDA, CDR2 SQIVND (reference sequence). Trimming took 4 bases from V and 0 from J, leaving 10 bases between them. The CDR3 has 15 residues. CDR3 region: CASSTTVSSYNEQFF. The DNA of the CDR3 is TGTGCCAGTAGTACCACGGTAAGCTCCTACAATGAGCAGTTCTTC.

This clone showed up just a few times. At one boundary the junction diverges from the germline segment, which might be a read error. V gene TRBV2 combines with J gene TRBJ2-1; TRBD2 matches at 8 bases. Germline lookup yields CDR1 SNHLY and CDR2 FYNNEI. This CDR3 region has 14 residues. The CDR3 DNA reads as TGTGCCAGCAGGGAAGGGACTAGTCGCAATGAGCAGTTCTTC. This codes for CASREGTSRNEQFF.

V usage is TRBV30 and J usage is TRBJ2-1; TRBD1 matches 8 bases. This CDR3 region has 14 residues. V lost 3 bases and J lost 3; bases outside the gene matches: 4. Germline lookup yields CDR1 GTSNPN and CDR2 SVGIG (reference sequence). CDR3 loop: CAWRGDRGYNEQFF. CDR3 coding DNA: TGTGCCTGGAGGGGAGACAGGGGCTACAATGAGCAGTTCTTC. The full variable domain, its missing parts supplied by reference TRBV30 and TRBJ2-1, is SQTIHQWPATLVQPVGSPLSLECTVEGTSNPNLYWYRQAAGRGLQLLFYSVGIGQISSEVPQNLSASRPQDRQFILSSKKLLLSDSGFYLCAWRGDRGYNEQFFGPGTRLTVL.

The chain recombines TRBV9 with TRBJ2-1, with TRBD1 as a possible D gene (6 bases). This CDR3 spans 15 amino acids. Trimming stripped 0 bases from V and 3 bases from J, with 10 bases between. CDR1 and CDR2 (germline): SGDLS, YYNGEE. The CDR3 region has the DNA TGTGCCAGCAGCGTAGAACAGGGCGTCTACAATGAGCAGTTCTTC. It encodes CASSVEQGVYNEQFF.

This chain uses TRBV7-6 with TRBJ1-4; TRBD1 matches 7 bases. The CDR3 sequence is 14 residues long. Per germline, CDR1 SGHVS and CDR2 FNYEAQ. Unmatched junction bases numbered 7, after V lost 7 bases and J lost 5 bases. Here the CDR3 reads CASTPGTANEKLFF. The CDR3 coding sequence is TGTGCCAGCACCCCAGGGACAGCCAATGAAAAACTGTTTTTT. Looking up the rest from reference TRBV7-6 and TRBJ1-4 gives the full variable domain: GAGVSQSPRYKVTKRGQDVALRCDPISGHVSLYWYRQALGQGPEFLTYFNYEAQQDKSGLPNDRFSAERPEGSISTLTIQRTEQRDSAMYRCASTPGTANEKLFFGSGTQLSVL.

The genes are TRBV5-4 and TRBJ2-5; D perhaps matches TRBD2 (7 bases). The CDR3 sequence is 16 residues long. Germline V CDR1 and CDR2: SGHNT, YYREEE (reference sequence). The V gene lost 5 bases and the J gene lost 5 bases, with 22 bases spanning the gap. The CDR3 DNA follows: TGTGCCAGCAGAGTTCGACGTACGGGGGGCGGGGAGACCCAGTACTTC. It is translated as CASRVRRTGGGETQYF.

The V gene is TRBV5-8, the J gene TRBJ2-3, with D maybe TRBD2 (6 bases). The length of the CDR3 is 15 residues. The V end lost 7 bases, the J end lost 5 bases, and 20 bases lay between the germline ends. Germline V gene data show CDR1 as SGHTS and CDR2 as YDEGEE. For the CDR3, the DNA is TGTGCCAGCTCAGGAGGGACTTCAGCCATAGATACGCAGTATTTT. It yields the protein CASSGGTSAIDTQYF.

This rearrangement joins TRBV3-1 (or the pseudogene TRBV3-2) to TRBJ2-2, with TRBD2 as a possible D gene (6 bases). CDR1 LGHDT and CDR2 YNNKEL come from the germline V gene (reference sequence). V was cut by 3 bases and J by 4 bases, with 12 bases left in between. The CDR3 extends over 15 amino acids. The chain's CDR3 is CASSQAAGSTGELFF. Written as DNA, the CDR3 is TGTGCCAGCAGCCAGGCTGCCGGGAGCACCGGGGAGCTGTTTTTT.

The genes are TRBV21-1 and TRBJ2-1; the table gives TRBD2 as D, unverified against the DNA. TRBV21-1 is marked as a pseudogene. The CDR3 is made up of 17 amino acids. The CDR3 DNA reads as TGTGCCAGCTCCTTAGCGGGAGGGCCTCAATCCTACAATGAGCAGTTCTTC. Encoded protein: CASSLAGGPQSYNEQFF.

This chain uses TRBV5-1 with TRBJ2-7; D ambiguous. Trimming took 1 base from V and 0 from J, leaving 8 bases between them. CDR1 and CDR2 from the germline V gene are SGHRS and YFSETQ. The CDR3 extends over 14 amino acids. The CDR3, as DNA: TGCGCCAGCAGCTTGAGTCGGAGCTCCTACGAGCAGTACTTC. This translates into CASSLSRSSYEQYF. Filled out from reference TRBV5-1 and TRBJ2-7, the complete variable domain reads KAGVTQTPRYLIKTRGQQVTLSCSPISGHRSVSWYQQTPGQGLQFLFEYFSETQRNKGNFPGRFSGRQFSNSRSEMNVSTLELGDSALYLCASSLSRSSYEQYFGPGTRLTVT.

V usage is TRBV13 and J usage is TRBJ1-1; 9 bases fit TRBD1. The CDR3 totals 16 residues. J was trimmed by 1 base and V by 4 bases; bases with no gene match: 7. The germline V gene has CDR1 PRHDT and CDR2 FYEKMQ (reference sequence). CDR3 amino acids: CASSSDRGSPNTEAFF. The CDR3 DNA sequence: TGTGCCAGCAGCTCCGACAGGGGGTCCCCGAACACTGAAGCTTTCTTT.

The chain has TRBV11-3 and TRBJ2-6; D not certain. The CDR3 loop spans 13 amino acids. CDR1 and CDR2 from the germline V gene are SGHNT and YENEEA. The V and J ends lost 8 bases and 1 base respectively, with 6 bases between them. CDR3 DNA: TGTGCCAGCGCACGGTCTGGGGCCAACGTCCTGACTTTC. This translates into CASARSGANVLTF.

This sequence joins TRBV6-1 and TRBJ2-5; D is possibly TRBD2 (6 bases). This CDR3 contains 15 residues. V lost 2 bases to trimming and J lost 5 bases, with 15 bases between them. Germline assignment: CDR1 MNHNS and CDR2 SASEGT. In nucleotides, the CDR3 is TGTGCCAGCAGTGAACTCACCGGGAGTGGGGAGACCCAGTACTTC. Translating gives CASSELTGSGETQYF.

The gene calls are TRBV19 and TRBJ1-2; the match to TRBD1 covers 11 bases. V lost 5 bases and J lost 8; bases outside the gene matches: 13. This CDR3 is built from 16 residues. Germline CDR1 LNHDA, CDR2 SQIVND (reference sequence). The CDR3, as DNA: TGTGCCAGTAGTCTCGGGACAGGGGGTACAGTTCACGGCTACACCTTC. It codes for CASSLGTGGTVHGYTF.

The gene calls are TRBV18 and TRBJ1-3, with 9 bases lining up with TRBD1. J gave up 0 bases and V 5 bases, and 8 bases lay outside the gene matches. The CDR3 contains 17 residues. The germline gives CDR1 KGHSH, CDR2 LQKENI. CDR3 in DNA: TGTGCCAGCTCAAGGACAGGGGCGTTGAGCTCTGGAAACACCATATATTTT. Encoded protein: CASSRTGALSSGNTIYF.

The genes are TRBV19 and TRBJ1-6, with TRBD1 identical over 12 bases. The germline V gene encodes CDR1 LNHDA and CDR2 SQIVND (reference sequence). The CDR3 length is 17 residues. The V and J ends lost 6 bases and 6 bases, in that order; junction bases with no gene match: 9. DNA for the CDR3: TGTGCCAGTAGCCTATCCGGGACAGGGGGCGTTAATTCACCCCTCCACTTT. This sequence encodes CASSLSGTGGVNSPLHF.